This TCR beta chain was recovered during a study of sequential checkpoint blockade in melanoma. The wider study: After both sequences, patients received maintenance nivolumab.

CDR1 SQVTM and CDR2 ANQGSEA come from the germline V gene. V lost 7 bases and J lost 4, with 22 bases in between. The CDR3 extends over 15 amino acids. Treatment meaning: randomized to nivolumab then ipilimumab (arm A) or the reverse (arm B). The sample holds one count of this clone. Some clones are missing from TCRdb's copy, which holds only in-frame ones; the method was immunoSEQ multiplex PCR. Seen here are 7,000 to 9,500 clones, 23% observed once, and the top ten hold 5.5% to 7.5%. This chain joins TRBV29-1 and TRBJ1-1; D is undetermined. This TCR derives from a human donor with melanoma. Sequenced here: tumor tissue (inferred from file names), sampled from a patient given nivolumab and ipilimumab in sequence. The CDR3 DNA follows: TGCAGCGCCGCTTCGGGATGGGGAATGGGCACTGAAGCTTTCTTT. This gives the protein CSAASGWGMGTEAFF.